What follows are 18 T cell receptor beta chains derived from one specimen sequenced in a study of somatic mutations in cytotoxic T cells in rheumatoid arthritis (dated by TCRdb to about 2017). Library method: the immunoSEQ multiplex PCR assay. TCRdb holds this immuneACCESS table with in-frame rearrangements only. Some clones are missing; in checked studies, unresolved V genes explain under half, and the rest has no known cause. Across this sample there are roughly 23,000 clones, with about four fifths seen only once. Of the sample, approximately 10% is held by the ten largest clones. Sequencing was performed on CD8+ T cells sorted from blood. These receptors all stem from an adult with rheumatoid arthritis.

Judged by abundance, this clone is medium-sized. The rearrangement joins TRBV10-1 to TRBJ2-1; D unresolved. CDR1 is WNHNN and CDR2 is SYGVQD in the germline V gene (reference sequence). CDR3 length: 14 residues. V was shortened by 2 bases and J by 7 bases, with 12 bases between the two germline ends. For the CDR3, the DNA is TGCGCCAGCAGTGAGGCTTCCGAGGCAAATGAGCAGTTCTTC. Translation: CASSEASEANEQFF.

This clone was recorded only once. The rearrangement joins TRBV30 to TRBJ2-1, with TRBD2 matching over 11 bases. CDR1 is GTSNPN, CDR2 SVGIG, per germline (reference sequence). Trimming removed 3 bases from V and 7 bases from J; junction bases left unmatched: 14. The CDR3 contains 17 residues. The CDR3, as DNA: TGTGCCTGGAGAGGGGGACTAGCGGAGTGGCAGGGGAATGAGCAGTTCTTC. Encoded protein: CAWRGGLAEWQGNEQFF.

V gene TRBV4-3 combines with J gene TRBJ1-4; possibly TRBD1 for D (6 bases). V lost 0 bases, J lost 4 bases, and 15 bases lay in between. This CDR3 has 17 residues. Per germline, CDR1 LGHNA and CDR2 YSLEER. The CDR3 region has the DNA TGCGCCAGCAGCCAAGATCCCAGGGGTCCTGTTAATGAAAAACTGTTTTTT. Its protein is CASSQDPRGPVNEKLFF.

The DNA for the CDR3 is TGTGCCAGCAGCGTGGCAGGTGGAGCAGATACGCAGTATTTT. It codes for CASSVAGGADTQYF. The J gene is TRBJ2-3, the V gene TRBV9; D not resolved. The V gene's germline CDR1 is SGDLS and CDR2 YYNGEE. The V end was cut by 2 bases, the J end by 4 bases, with 11 bases between. The CDR3 has 14 amino acids.

The chain recombines TRBV12-5 with TRBJ1-2; tentatively, D is TRBD1 (6 bases). This CDR3 has 16 amino acids. V lost 5 bases to trimming and J lost 5 bases, with 21 bases between them. Germline V gene lookup returns CDR1 LGHNT and CDR2 FRNRAP. CDR3 loop: CASGLTTGLLLYGYTF. The CDR3, as DNA: TGTGCTAGTGGTCTCACCACAGGGTTACTCCTGTATGGCTACACCTTC.

This chain links TRBV6-6 with TRBJ1-5; D remains ambiguous. Germline loops: CDR1 MNHNY, CDR2 SVGAGI (reference sequence). The V end lost 3 bases, the J end lost 1 base, and 7 bases lay between the germline ends. The CDR3 sequence is 14 residues long. CDR3 in amino acids: CASSYVQSNQPQHF. DNA for the CDR3: TGTGCCAGCAGTTATGTCCAGAGCAATCAGCCCCAGCATTTT.

The chain couples TRBV9 to TRBJ2-1; TRBD2 aligns across 11 bases. Trimming removed 3 bases from V and 5 bases from J; junction bases left unmatched: 10. The CDR3 is 17 amino acids. CDR1 and CDR2 (germline): SGDLS, YYNGEE. Here the CDR3 reads CASSGLAGGSPNNEQFF. The CDR3, as DNA: TGTGCCAGCAGCGGCCTAGCGGGGGGATCTCCAAACAATGAGCAGTTCTTC. Drawing the rest from reference TRBV9 and TRBJ2-1, the complete variable domain is DSGVTQTPKHLITATGQRVTLRCSPRSGDLSVYWYQQSLDQGLQFLIQYYNGEERAKGNILERFSAQQFPDLHSELNLSSLELGDSALYFCASSGLAGGSPNNEQFFGPGTRLTVL.

The chain recombines TRBV15 with TRBJ1-2; 7 nucleotides agree with TRBD1. The length of the CDR3 is 15 residues. Germline-derived CDR1 and CDR2 are LNHNV and YYDKDF (reference sequence). Trimming removed 1 base from V and 8 bases from J; junction bases left unmatched: 10. CDR3 coding DNA: TGTGCCACCAGCAGAGGGACGCAGGGGGTAGGAGGCTACACCTTC. It encodes CATSRGTQGVGGYTF.

The chain is built from TRBV4-3 and TRBJ1-5; weak D call: TRBD1 (5 bases). The V gene's germline CDR1 is LGHNA and CDR2 YSLEER. The CDR3 has 21 residues. Trimming removed 4 bases at V and 0 bases at J, with 28 bases between. The CDR3 DNA reads TGCGCCAGCAGCCCCCAAAGGGGAGGAGCGCCAGGGATCGGTAGCAATCAGCCCCAGCATTTT. Translated, it gives CASSPQRGGAPGIGSNQPQHF.

The J gene is TRBJ2-3, the V gene TRBV9; possible D gene TRBD1, 6 bases. The CDR3 spans 15 residues. V was pared by 0 bases and J by 3 bases, with 11 bases between. CDR1 is SGDLS, CDR2 YYNGEE, per germline. The CDR3 coding sequence is TGTGCCAGCAGCGTAGGGTGGACAGCTACAGATACGCAGTATTTT. The encoded protein is CASSVGWTATDTQYF.

This chain joins TRBV5-8 and TRBJ2-7; a weak D match, TRBD1 (6 bases). Trimming shortened V by 4 bases and J by 2 bases, and 13 bases separated the two germline ends. This CDR3 region has 14 residues. The V gene's germline CDR1 is SGHTS and CDR2 YDEGEE. The CDR3 DNA follows: TGTGCCAGCAGCATAGGACAGCGTACCTACGAGCAGTACTTC. It codes for CASSIGQRTYEQYF.

The chain employs TRBV13 and TRBJ2-3; 12 positions agree with TRBD2. V dropped 4 bases and J dropped 4; count of bases not matched to a gene: 6. Germline V lookup: CDR1 PRHDT, CDR2 FYEKMQ (reference sequence). The CDR3 is 16 residues long. CDR3 amino acids: CASSSSGGGRPDTQYF. As DNA, the CDR3 is TGTGCCAGCAGCTCTAGCGGGGGGGGCCGCCCAGATACGCAGTATTTT.

In its sample, this clone was seen once. The V call is TRBV29-1, the J call TRBJ2-1; D unresolved. The CDR3 is 15 residues long. Germline loops: CDR1 SQVTM, CDR2 ANQGSEA. The ends were cut back, 0 bases at V and 1 base at J, with 10 bases in the middle. The CDR3 bases are TGCAGCGTTGAAGATCGGCTTTCTTCCTACAATGAGCAGTTCTTC. As protein: CSVEDRLSSYNEQFF.

The gene calls are TRBV5-4 and TRBJ2-2, with D uncertain. The V and J ends lost 1 base and 6 bases respectively, with 4 bases between them. The CDR3 is 12 amino acids. CDR1 is SGHNT and CDR2 is YYREEE in the germline V gene (reference sequence). The CDR3 is CASSLYPGELFF. CDR3 bases: TGTGCCAGCAGCTTGTACCCCGGGGAGCTGTTTTTT.

This sequence joins TRBV2 and TRBJ1-2; TRBD1 agrees at 7 bases. With V trimmed by 5 bases and J by 4 bases, 4 bases remained unmatched. Germline CDR1 SNHLY, CDR2 FYNNEI. This CDR3 is built from 13 residues. The CDR3 nucleotides are TGTGCCAGCAGTTCAGGGGGAAGCTATGGCTACACCTTC. Translating it yields CASSSGGSYGYTF.

The chain employs TRBV4-3 and TRBJ2-1; D uncertain. Germline CDR1 and CDR2: LGHNA and YSLEER. This CDR3 has 15 residues. V was shortened by 0 bases and J by 4 bases, with 10 bases between the two germline ends. The chain's CDR3 is CASSQDRAAYNEQFF. For the CDR3, the DNA is TGCGCCAGCAGCCAAGATAGGGCAGCATACAATGAGCAGTTCTTC.

The gene calls are TRBV7-8 and TRBJ1-1; D remains unclear. The germline V and J ends were trimmed by 2 bases and 3 bases, with 7 bases remaining between them. The CDR3 is 13 amino acids. CDR1 and CDR2 (germline): SGHVS, FQNEAQ. In DNA form, the CDR3 reads TGTGCCAGCAGCTTAAGCCAGTACACTGAAGCTTTCTTT. The encoded protein is CASSLSQYTEAFF. Variable domain in full (rest from reference TRBV7-8 and TRBJ1-1): GAGVSQSPRYKVAKRGQDVALRCDPISGHVSLFWYQQALGQGPEFLTYFQNEAQLDKSGLPSDRFFAERPEGSVSTLKIQRTQQEDSAVYLCASSLSQYTEAFFGQGTRLTVV.

This CDR3 reads CASSRHGGYNEQFF. The DNA for the CDR3 is TGTGCCAGCAGTAGACACGGGGGTTACAATGAGCAGTTCTTC. This chain joins TRBV7-9 and TRBJ2-1, with D perhaps matching TRBD2 (6 bases). CDR1 is SEHNR and CDR2 is FQNEAQ in the germline V gene (reference sequence). The germline V and J ends were trimmed by 6 bases and 4 bases, with 13 bases remaining between them. This CDR3 has 14 amino acids.